The 30 T cell receptor beta chains in this list originate from one sample, sequenced in a study of cytomegalovirus exposure and HLA in healthy donors. The PCR made use of 60 Vbeta and 13 Jbeta primers. The method was immunoSEQ multiplex PCR; TCRdb's version includes in-frame clones alone and lacks a portion of them. The table lists about 160,000 clones, around 82% of them singletons. Sequenced: PBMCs. The source of these receptors is a man aged 30 to 39 in good health and CMV-seronegative.

The rearrangement links TRBV30 to TRBJ2-2; weak D call: TRBD1 (6 bases). Germline CDR1 GTSNPN, CDR2 SVGIG (reference sequence). The CDR3 sequence is 15 residues long. Trimming shortened V by 0 bases and J by 5 bases, and 13 bases separated the two germline ends. Here the CDR3 reads CAWSVEAGDTGELFF. The CDR3 region has the DNA TGTGCCTGGAGTGTGGAGGCAGGGGATACCGGGGAGCTGTTTTTT.

The CDR3 reads CASSQPSVPSYEQYF. Written as DNA, the CDR3 is TGTGCCAGCAGCCAACCTAGCGTCCCCTCCTACGAGCAGTACTTC. This chain links TRBV6-5 with TRBJ2-7; tentative D call: TRBD2 (6 bases). The CDR3 is made up of 15 amino acids. V lost 6 bases, J lost 0 bases, and 15 bases lay in between. Germline lookup yields CDR1 MNHEY and CDR2 SVGAGI.

CDR3: CASSLMAVSNQPQHF. The CDR3, as DNA: TGTGCCAGCAGTTTAATGGCGGTTAGCAATCAGCCCCAGCATTTT. This chain uses TRBV27 with TRBJ1-5; D unresolved. Trimming removed 2 bases from V and 0 bases from J, with 8 bases in between. The CDR3 consists of 15 residues. The germline CDR1 and CDR2 sequences are MNHEY and SMNVEV (reference sequence).

The chain couples TRBV6-1 to TRBJ1-1; D is undetermined. V was clipped by 5 bases and J by 9 bases, with 16 bases between them. CDR1 is MNHNS, CDR2 SASEGT, per germline. This CDR3 comprises 13 residues. CDR3 residues: CASSPGSGVQAFF. The CDR3 DNA is TGTGCCAGCAGTCCGGGGTCAGGCGTGCAAGCTTTCTTT.

The rearrangement uses TRBV6-7 and TRBJ1-5; 7 bases match TRBD1. TRBV6-7 is assigned to the ORF class and has an uncertain function. The junction had 10 bases not matched to a gene; V was cut back by 4 bases and J by 7 bases. This CDR3 has 15 residues. The CDR3 DNA reads as TGTGCCAGCAGTTCCCTGACAGGGTCTTCCCAGCCCCAGCATTTT. As protein: CASSSLTGSSQPQHF.

The CDR3 is CASSLAFEQYF. CDR3 DNA: TGTGCCAGCAGCTTGGCCTTCGAGCAGTACTTC. V and J are TRBV5-6 and TRBJ2-7; D is ambiguous. This CDR3 has 11 amino acids. Germline CDR1 and CDR2: SGHDT and YYEEEE. The V end was cut by 0 bases, the J end by 6 bases, with 4 bases between.

The rearrangement links TRBV28 to TRBJ1-5; D is ambiguous. From germline, CDR1 is MDHEN and CDR2 SYDVKM. With 4 bases removed from V and 6 bases from J, the gap between germline ends came to 13 bases. The CDR3 is made up of 14 amino acids. Here the CDR3 reads CASSWGDSGQPQHF. Written as DNA, the CDR3 is TGTGCCAGCAGTTGGGGAGACTCGGGTCAGCCCCAGCATTTT.

In this sample, this clone turned up once. The chain carries TRBV5-4 and TRBJ1-2, with 7 nucleotides matching TRBD1. The junction had 4 bases not matched to a gene; V was cut back by 4 bases and J by 4 bases. Germline V lookup: CDR1 SGHNT, CDR2 YYREEE (reference sequence). CDR3 size: 13 residues. CDR3 coding DNA: TGTGCCAGCAGCCCCTGGGACAGCTATGGCTACACCTTC. Encoded protein: CASSPWDSYGYTF.

The chain has TRBV11-2 and TRBJ2-7; 8 bases fit TRBD1. CDR1 and CDR2 (germline): SGHAT, FQNNGV. Unmatched junction bases numbered 4, after V lost 2 bases and J lost 4 bases. The CDR3 spans 14 residues. The CDR3: CASSLLQGAYEQYF. In DNA form, the CDR3 reads TGTGCCAGCAGCTTATTGCAGGGGGCGTACGAGCAGTACTTC. The whole variable domain, remainder taken from reference TRBV11-2 and TRBJ2-7, is EAGVAQSPRYKIIEKRQSVAFWCNPISGHATLYWYQQILGQGPKLLIQFQNNGVVDDSQLPKDRFSAERLKGVDSTLKIQPAKLEDSAVYLCASSLLQGAYEQYFGPGTRLTVT.

The J gene is TRBJ2-1, the V gene TRBV7-3; TRBD1 matches at 9 bases. V was pared by 3 bases and J by 12 bases, with 24 bases of the junction left unmatched. There are 19 residues in the CDR3. Germline V CDR1 and CDR2: SGHTA, FQGTGA. CDR3 DNA sequence: TGTGCCAGCAGCTTTACAGGGGGCTTTGTGGGGGCCGGTACAAGCGGGCAGTTCTTC. This translates into CASSFTGGFVGAGTSGQFF.

DNA of the CDR3: TGTGCCAGTAGTCCTACAGCTCTTAGCAATCAGCCCCAGCATTTT. Amino acids: CASSPTALSNQPQHF. The chain has TRBV19 and TRBJ1-5; D unclear. The CDR3 totals 15 residues. Germline CDR1 LNHDA, CDR2 SQIVND (reference sequence). Deletions cut 5 bases from V and 0 bases from J, with 11 bases between.

This clone was seen once. V and J are TRBV10-3 and TRBJ1-2; TRBD1 aligns across 9 bases. Per the germline V gene, CDR1 is ENHRY and CDR2 is SYGVKD. CDR3 length: 14 residues. V shed 6 bases and J 4 bases; nucleotides not matched to a gene: 6. The CDR3 region is CAIRPTGGGYGYTF. The CDR3 DNA follows: TGTGCCATCAGGCCCACAGGGGGCGGCTATGGCTACACCTTC.

This chain links TRBV30 with TRBJ1-1; D uncertain. CDR1 GTSNPN and CDR2 SVGIG come from the germline V gene (reference sequence). The CDR3 loop spans 13 amino acids. Trimming removed 0 bases from V and 2 bases from J, with 7 bases in between. CDR3 sequence: CAWSVRTNTEAFF. Written as DNA, the CDR3 is TGTGCCTGGAGTGTACGAACTAACACTGAAGCTTTCTTT. The variable domain in full, completed from reference TRBV30 and TRBJ1-1, reads SQTIHQWPATLVQPVGSPLSLECTVEGTSNPNLYWYRQAAGRGLQLLFYSVGIGQISSEVPQNLSASRPQDRQFILSSKKLLLSDSGFYLCAWSVRTNTEAFFGQGTRLTVV.

The J gene is TRBJ2-7, the V gene TRBV6-5; D is possibly TRBD1 (5 bases). Germline V gene lookup returns CDR1 MNHEY and CDR2 SVGAGI. V was clipped by 5 bases and J by 3 bases, with 11 bases between them. The CDR3 loop spans 13 amino acids. The CDR3 DNA follows: TGTGCCAGCAGTACAGGACCAATCTACGAGCAGTACTTC. Protein: CASSTGPIYEQYF.

The chain joins TRBV6-1 to TRBJ2-7; the D gene is possibly TRBD2 (5 bases). CDR1 MNHNS and CDR2 SASEGT come from the germline V gene. V was pared by 8 bases and J by 0 bases, with 5 bases between. The CDR3 runs to 11 residues. CDR3 protein: CASRGSYEQYF. CDR3 bases: TGTGCCAGCCGGGGCTCCTACGAGCAGTACTTC.

The rearrangement joins TRBV9 to TRBJ2-7; D is perhaps TRBD2 (5 bases). Trimming cost V 4 bases and J 4 bases, with 18 bases left between them. The CDR3 is 15 residues long. Germline V gives CDR1 SGDLS, CDR2 YYNGEE. The CDR3: CASSPAGSLGYEQYF. The CDR3 nucleotides read TGTGCCAGCAGCCCTGCTGGGAGTCTGGGGTACGAGCAGTACTTC.

The rearrangement uses TRBV7-8 and TRBJ1-2, with D possibly TRBD1 on 6 matching bases. V lost 3 bases and J 0 bases, leaving 20 bases between the germline ends. Germline V gene lookup returns CDR1 SGHVS and CDR2 FQNEAQ. This CDR3 is built from 18 residues. This CDR3 is CASSLLRTVPLSNYGYTF. The CDR3 DNA reads TGTGCCAGCAGCTTGCTTCGGACAGTCCCTCTTTCTAACTATGGCTACACCTTC.

The V gene is TRBV5-1, the J gene TRBJ2-7, with 8 bases that match TRBD1. V lost 4 bases, J lost 3 bases, and 3 bases stayed unmatched. The CDR3 runs to 13 residues. Germline loops: CDR1 SGHRS, CDR2 YFSETQ. Here the CDR3 reads CASSMDRVYEQYF. CDR3 DNA: TGCGCCAGCAGCATGGACAGGGTCTACGAGCAGTACTTC.

The V call is TRBV27, the J call TRBJ2-1, with TRBD1 identical over 7 bases. Germline V gene sequence: CDR1 MNHEY, CDR2 SMNVEV (reference sequence). Unmatched junction bases numbered 14, after V lost 6 bases and J lost 6 bases. CDR3 length equals 16 residues. The CDR3: CASSLSQGQFSNEQFF. In DNA form, the CDR3 reads TGTGCCAGCAGCCTATCGCAGGGACAGTTTAGCAATGAGCAGTTCTTC.

The V and J genes are TRBV5-5 and TRBJ2-3; 10 positions match TRBD2. Germline CDR1 and CDR2: SGHKS and YYEKEE (reference sequence). Trimming removed 0 bases from V and 4 bases from J; junction bases left unmatched: 8. This CDR3 is built from 17 residues. In nucleotides, the CDR3 is TGTGCCAGCAGCTTGGCTCCTAGCGGGAGTGTTGCAGATACGCAGTATTTT. It encodes CASSLAPSGSVADTQYF.

The V and J genes are TRBV19 and TRBJ2-1, with 10 bases that match TRBD2. After removal of 3 bases from V and 5 bases from J, the junction contained 4 bases not matched to a gene. There are 15 residues in the CDR3. CDR1 is LNHDA and CDR2 is SQIVND in the germline V gene (reference sequence). CDR3: CASSIGTSAHNEQFF. The CDR3 bases are TGTGCCAGTAGTATCGGGACTAGCGCCCACAATGAGCAGTTCTTC. Supplemented by reference TRBV19 and TRBJ2-1, the full variable domain reads DGGITQSPKYLFRKEGQNVTLSCEQNLNHDAMYWYRQDPGQGLRLIYYSQIVNDFQKGDIAEGYSVSREKKESFPLTVTSAQKNPTAFYLCASSIGTSAHNEQFFGPGTRLTVL.

The rearrangement joins TRBV27 to TRBJ2-1, with D possibly being TRBD2 (6 bases). Germline V gene sequence: CDR1 MNHEY, CDR2 SMNVEV (reference sequence). There are 15 residues in the CDR3. V lost 2 bases, J lost 6 bases, and 14 bases lay in between. CDR3 sequence: CASSLAGKGVNEQFF. The CDR3 DNA follows: TGTGCCAGCAGTTTAGCGGGAAAGGGTGTCAATGAGCAGTTCTTC.

CDR3 region: CASSYQENTDTQYF. In DNA form, the CDR3 reads TGCGCCAGCAGCTACCAAGAGAACACAGATACGCAGTATTTT. The rearrangement links TRBV5-1 to TRBJ2-3; D gene ambiguous. V gave up 3 bases and J gave up 2 bases, with 10 bases separating them. Per germline, CDR1 SGHRS and CDR2 YFSETQ. The CDR3 has 14 residues.

The chain combines TRBV7-9 with TRBJ1-5; 7 bases agree with TRBD1. J gave up 7 bases and V 5 bases, and 8 bases lay outside the gene matches. The CDR3 contains 14 residues. The germline V gene has CDR1 SEHNR and CDR2 FQNEAQ (reference sequence). The CDR3 nucleotides are TGTGCCAGCAGCCGGTGGGACAGACTACAGCCCCAGCATTTT. Encoded protein: CASSRWDRLQPQHF.

This clone has just one count. This chain connects TRBV27 to TRBJ2-7; TRBD2 matches at 15 bases. Germline loops: CDR1 MNHEY, CDR2 SMNVEV (reference sequence). The CDR3 is 19 residues long. J gave up 0 bases and V 4 bases, and 10 bases lay outside the gene matches. The DNA for the CDR3 is TGTGCCAGCAGTTACAAAGGACTAGCGGGAGGGTTATACTCCTACGAGCAGTACTTC. Encoded protein: CASSYKGLAGGLYSYEQYF.

Regarding this clone: The sample contains more than one DNA sequence encoding this CDR3. The J gene is TRBJ2-2, the V gene TRBV6-1; TRBD1 agrees at 7 bases. The trim removed 10 bases at V and 2 bases at J, leaving 10 bases unmatched. The CDR3 is made up of 15 amino acids. Germline CDR1 reads MNHNS; CDR2 reads SASEGT. The chain's CDR3 is CATTPTGINTGELFF. The DNA for the CDR3 is TGTGCCACCACCCCGACAGGGATCAACACCGGGGAGCTGTTTTTT.

The rearrangement joins TRBV7-2 to TRBJ2-5, with D perhaps TRBD1 (6 bases). The CDR3 consists of 15 residues. CDR1 SGHTA and CDR2 FQGNSA come from the germline V gene. Trimming took off 1 base at V and 1 base at J, with 10 bases between the two ends. The CDR3 spells CASSLGRGPQETQYF. The CDR3 DNA reads TGTGCCAGCAGCTTAGGCAGGGGACCCCAAGAGACCCAGTACTTC. Full variable domain (missing parts from reference TRBV7-2 and TRBJ2-5): GAGVSQSPSNKVTEKGKDVELRCDPISGHTALYWYRQSLGQGLEFLIYFQGNSAPDKSGLPSDRFSAERTGGSVSTLTIQRTQQEDSAVYLCASSLGRGPQETQYFGPGTRLLVL.

The J gene is TRBJ1-4, the V gene TRBV7-9; 7 bases are a match to TRBD1. CDR1 SEHNR and CDR2 FQNEAQ come from the germline V gene (reference sequence). The CDR3 has 15 amino acids. The junction had 4 bases not matched to a gene; V was cut back by 2 bases and J by 4 bases. CDR3 bases: TGTGCCAGCAGCTTACCGGGACAGATTAATGAAAAACTGTTTTTT. It translates to CASSLPGQINEKLFF.

The chain uses TRBV4-2 and TRBJ2-1, with 9 bases identical to TRBD2. V lost 0 bases to trimming and J lost 2 bases; unmatched junction nucleotides: 5. The germline gives CDR1 LGHNA, CDR2 YNFKEQ. The CDR3 loop spans 17 amino acids. The CDR3 reads CASSQEIAGVAYNEQFF. The CDR3 coding sequence is TGTGCCAGCAGCCAAGAGATAGCGGGAGTAGCCTACAATGAGCAGTTCTTC.

The rearrangement joins TRBV4-3 to TRBJ2-7, with D maybe TRBD2 (5 bases). V lost 1 base and J 5 bases, leaving 15 bases between the germline ends. The CDR3 covers 15 residues. Germline values: CDR1 LGHNA, CDR2 YSLEER. This CDR3 reads CASSQGNGITDEQYF. As DNA, the CDR3 is TGCGCCAGCAGCCAAGGAAACGGGATAACAGACGAGCAGTACTTC.